The clone carrying this T cell receptor beta chain appeared a few times. Antigen: not known. The germline V gene encodes CDR1 SQVTM and CDR2 ANQGSEA. CDR3 size: 14 residues. V lost 2 bases, J lost 8 bases, and 6 bases stayed unmatched. This record comes from a study of CD8+ T cells in alopecia areata. Extraction of RNA preceded its reverse transcription into cDNA, which served as the sequencing template. Profiling relied on immunoSEQ multiplex PCR, and the TCRdb table lists in-frame clones only, not all of them. The table includes about 200,000 clones, 57% detected once. Whole-study findings and limits: Whereas mice showed it more clearly, TCR sharing across patients was murkier, possibly because of HLA. Sequencing of scalp samples also includes resident alphabeta T cells from normal skin. In lesional scalp, particularly from alopecia totalis/universalis, clonality was higher than in normal scalp.

The TCR comes from a human donor with alopecia areata. This chain connects TRBV29-1 to TRBJ2-1, with 10 bases that match TRBD2. The sequences come from CD4+ T cells sorted from blood, collected at week 0. For the CDR3, the DNA is TGCAGCGTTGAACGTGGTAGCGGGAGGTATGAGCAGTTCTTC. Protein: CSVERGSGRYEQFF.